This is a list of T cell receptor beta chains from one sample in a study of cytomegalovirus exposure and HLA in healthy donors. Clones were read by immunoSEQ multiplex PCR, and TCRdb kept only the in-frame ones, dropping some. The sample records approximately 150,000 clones, around 68% being singletons. Sequencing was performed on PBMCs. The receptor set was obtained from a man in his fifties in good health and CMV-seronegative. Both conserved end residues are part of each CDR3. The D gene is left open where the match is weak. Where a row states a size, it is once, few, many or the class of an expanded clone; other rows omit it.

j_call: TRBJ2-7; d_call: -; v_call: TRBV5-4; clone_size: -; cdr3_nt: TGTGCCAGCAGCGGACGCGAACGGGGCTCCTACGAGCAGTACTTC; cdr3_aa: CASSGRERGSYEQYF
j_call: TRBJ1-1; d_call: -; v_call: TRBV6-4; clone_size: -; cdr3_nt: TGTGCCAGCACTTCGACAGGGAACACTGAAGCTTTCTTT; cdr3_aa: CASTSTGNTEAFF
j_call: TRBJ2-3; d_call: TRBD2; v_call: TRBV7-7; clone_size: few; cdr3_nt: TGTGCTAGCAGCCCGGGAGGGCGCGCCCCAGATACGCAGTATTTT; cdr3_aa: CASSPGGRAPDTQYF
j_call: TRBJ1-6; d_call: TRBD1; v_call: TRBV5-1; clone_size: few; cdr3_nt: TGCGCCAGCAGCTCCGGGACAGGGTCTTCACCCCTCCACTTT; cdr3_aa: CASSSGTGSSPLHF
j_call: TRBJ2-7; d_call: TRBD1; v_call: TRBV29-1; clone_size: few; cdr3_nt: TGCAGCGTACAACCCGGGACAGGGGCCTACGAGCAGTACTTC; cdr3_aa: CSVQPGTGAYEQYF
j_call: TRBJ2-3; d_call: -; v_call: TRBV19; clone_size: -; cdr3_nt: TGTGCCACCCCGGACAGTTCAGATACGCAGTATTTT; cdr3_aa: CATPDSSDTQYF
j_call: TRBJ1-5; d_call: TRBD1; v_call: TRBV7-9; clone_size: -; cdr3_nt: TGTGCCAGCAGCTCGGACAGGACTAATCAGCCCCAGCATTTT; cdr3_aa: CASSSDRTNQPQHF
j_call: TRBJ1-1; d_call: -; v_call: TRBV4-1; clone_size: few; cdr3_nt: TGCGCCAGCTCACGGGGGGTAAACACTGAAGCTTTCTTT; cdr3_aa: CASSRGVNTEAFF
j_call: TRBJ2-7; d_call: -; v_call: TRBV9; clone_size: -; cdr3_nt: TGTGCCAGCAGCGAGGCCGGGACAACCTACGAGCAGTACTTC; cdr3_aa: CASSEAGTTYEQYF
j_call: TRBJ1-1; d_call: TRBD1; v_call: TRBV18; clone_size: -; cdr3_nt: TGTGCCAGCTCACACGACAGGGGGAACACTGAAGCTTTCTTT; cdr3_aa: CASSHDRGNTEAFF
j_call: TRBJ2-1; d_call: -; v_call: TRBV5-1; clone_size: -; cdr3_nt: TGCGCCAGCAGCTTTGCGGGGCAAACCTACAATGAGCAGTTCTTC; cdr3_aa: CASSFAGQTYNEQFF
j_call: TRBJ2-7; d_call: TRBD1; v_call: TRBV6-6; clone_size: -; cdr3_nt: TGTGCCAGCTCCCGGACAGGGGACGAGCAGTACTTC; cdr3_aa: CASSRTGDEQYF
j_call: TRBJ2-1; d_call: -; v_call: TRBV9; clone_size: few; cdr3_nt: TGTGCCAGCAGCGTAGTTGGGGGGGGGCCCGGGAATGAGCAGTTCTTC; cdr3_aa: CASSVVGGGPGNEQFF
j_call: TRBJ2-2; d_call: TRBD1; v_call: TRBV5-1; clone_size: -; cdr3_nt: TGCGCCAGCAGCTTGGATGGACAGGGTAACACCGGGGAGCTGTTTTTT; cdr3_aa: CASSLDGQGNTGELFF
j_call: TRBJ1-4; d_call: TRBD1; v_call: TRBV5-1; clone_size: -; cdr3_nt: TGCGCCAGCAGCCCCCTGCCGGGACAGGCATATGAAAAACTGTTTTTT; cdr3_aa: CASSPLPGQAYEKLFF
j_call: TRBJ2-7; d_call: -; v_call: TRBV4-2; clone_size: -; cdr3_nt: TGTGCCAGCAGCCAAGATGGTTCAGTTTCCTACGAGCAGTACTTC; cdr3_aa: CASSQDGSVSYEQYF
j_call: TRBJ2-7; d_call: TRBD1; v_call: TRBV9; clone_size: few; cdr3_nt: TGTGCCAGCAGCGTAGTGGGGGACAGGGCCTACGAGCAGTACTTC; cdr3_aa: CASSVVGDRAYEQYF
j_call: TRBJ2-5; d_call: -; v_call: TRBV7-4; clone_size: -; cdr3_nt: TGTGCCAGCAGCTTAGGTTTACTAGAGACCCAGTACTTC; cdr3_aa: CASSLGLLETQYF
j_call: TRBJ2-1; d_call: TRBD2; v_call: TRBV6-1; clone_size: -; cdr3_nt: TGTGCCAGCAGTGAAAACAGCGGGGGCTCCAATGAGCAGTTCTTC; cdr3_aa: CASSENSGGSNEQFF
j_call: TRBJ1-5; d_call: TRBD1; v_call: TRBV18; clone_size: -; cdr3_nt: TGTGCCAGCTCACCAGACCCAGCGACAGGGGACAATCAGCCCCAGCATTTT; cdr3_aa: CASSPDPATGDNQPQHF
j_call: TRBJ1-1; d_call: TRBD1; v_call: TRBV5-1; clone_size: -; cdr3_nt: TGCGCCAGCAGCTTGGAGGGACAGTATTCCACTGAAGCTTTCTTT; cdr3_aa: CASSLEGQYSTEAFF
j_call: TRBJ2-3; d_call: TRBD2; v_call: TRBV5-1; clone_size: -; cdr3_nt: TGCGCCAGCAGCTTGGGTCGGTCTAGCGGGGAGCTCACAGATACGCAGTATTTT; cdr3_aa: CASSLGRSSGELTDTQYF
j_call: TRBJ2-7; d_call: TRBD1; v_call: TRBV2; clone_size: once; cdr3_nt: TGTGCCAGCAGTGCAGGGTGGGACAGCTCCTACGAGCAGTACTTC; cdr3_aa: CASSAGWDSSYEQYF
j_call: TRBJ1-1; d_call: -; v_call: TRBV7-9; clone_size: -; cdr3_nt: TGTGCCAGCAGCTTAGCTCAGTCCACGCCTGAAGCTTTCTTT; cdr3_aa: CASSLAQSTPEAFF
j_call: TRBJ2-1; d_call: TRBD1; v_call: TRBV7-3; clone_size: -; cdr3_nt: TGTGCCAGCAGCTTAAATCCAGGGGGAATAAATGAGCAGTTCTTC; cdr3_aa: CASSLNPGGINEQFF
j_call: TRBJ1-2; d_call: TRBD1; v_call: TRBV25-1; clone_size: -; cdr3_nt: TGTGCCAGCAGTGAATACGGAACAGGGGGCGGGTATGGCTACACCTTC; cdr3_aa: CASSEYGTGGGYGYTF
j_call: TRBJ1-5; d_call: TRBD1; v_call: TRBV7-9; clone_size: -; cdr3_nt: TGTGCCAGCAGCTTAGGTAACACCGGACAGGGAGGAGAGCCCCAGCATTTT; cdr3_aa: CASSLGNTGQGGEPQHF
j_call: TRBJ1-2; d_call: TRBD1; v_call: TRBV6-5; clone_size: -; cdr3_nt: TGTGCCAGCAGTTACTCAGACAGGGCTGGCGGCTACACCTTC; cdr3_aa: CASSYSDRAGGYTF
j_call: TRBJ1-2; d_call: TRBD1; v_call: TRBV18; clone_size: -; cdr3_nt: TGTGCCAGCTCACCGGACAGGGAGTATGGCTACACCTTC; cdr3_aa: CASSPDREYGYTF
j_call: TRBJ1-2; d_call: TRBD1; v_call: TRBV6-1; clone_size: -; cdr3_nt: TGTGCCAGCAGTGAATGGGGACAGTACGGCTACACCTTC; cdr3_aa: CASSEWGQYGYTF
j_call: TRBJ2-7; d_call: -; v_call: TRBV18; clone_size: -; cdr3_nt: TGTGCCAGCTCACCAGAGACAGGACCACCCCCTGGTACCTACGAGCAGTACTTC; cdr3_aa: CASSPETGPPPGTYEQYF
j_call: TRBJ2-7; d_call: -; v_call: TRBV5-4; clone_size: -; cdr3_nt: TGTGCCAGCACTAAAGCACAGGGAAATGAGCAGTACTTC; cdr3_aa: CASTKAQGNEQYF
j_call: TRBJ1-4; d_call: -; v_call: TRBV11-2; clone_size: -; cdr3_nt: TGTGCCAGCAGCCCCTCTAATGAAAAACTGTTTTTT; cdr3_aa: CASSPSNEKLFF
j_call: TRBJ2-1; d_call: TRBD2; v_call: TRBV5-4; clone_size: -; cdr3_nt: TGTGCCAGCAGCCCACCGGGACTATCGCAGTTCTTC; cdr3_aa: CASSPPGLSQFF
j_call: TRBJ2-7; d_call: TRBD1; v_call: TRBV5-5; clone_size: once; cdr3_nt: TGTGCCAGCAGCCAGGACAGGGGGGCCACCTACGAGCAGTACTTC; cdr3_aa: CASSQDRGATYEQYF
j_call: TRBJ1-2; d_call: -; v_call: TRBV25-1; clone_size: -; cdr3_nt: TGTGCCAGCACCGCCGCGGGGGCGAGTAAGGGCTACACCTTC; cdr3_aa: CASTAAGASKGYTF
j_call: TRBJ2-7; d_call: TRBD1; v_call: TRBV10-2; clone_size: -; cdr3_nt: TGCGCCAGCAGTGAGAGGGCAGGGGGCTACGAGCAGTACTTC; cdr3_aa: CASSERAGGYEQYF
j_call: TRBJ2-1; d_call: -; v_call: TRBV2; clone_size: -; cdr3_nt: TGTGCCAGCAGTTGGCAGGGCTCCTACAATGAGCAGTTCTTC; cdr3_aa: CASSWQGSYNEQFF
j_call: TRBJ1-1; d_call: TRBD1; v_call: TRBV29-1; clone_size: once; cdr3_nt: TGCAGCGTCAGGGACAGGGTGGGCACTGAAGCTTTCTTT; cdr3_aa: CSVRDRVGTEAFF
j_call: TRBJ2-2; d_call: TRBD1; v_call: TRBV2; clone_size: -; cdr3_nt: TGTGCCAGCAGTGTATCCGACAGGGGGCCCCAGGGGGAGCTGTTTTTT; cdr3_aa: CASSVSDRGPQGELFF
j_call: TRBJ2-3; d_call: TRBD1; v_call: TRBV18; clone_size: -; cdr3_nt: TGTGCCAGCTCACCGGGACAGGGGCAAGATACGCAGTATTTT; cdr3_aa: CASSPGQGQDTQYF
j_call: TRBJ1-4; d_call: -; v_call: TRBV11-2; clone_size: -; cdr3_nt: TGTGCCAGCAGCCTACAGGGTGGGGCGGAAAAACTGTTTTTT; cdr3_aa: CASSLQGGAEKLFF